Presented here are 8 T cell receptor beta chains from one specimen sequenced in a study of T cells in women clearing cervical HPV infection. Clones were read by immunoSEQ multiplex PCR, and TCRdb kept only the in-frame ones, dropping some. The sample's table shows 25,000 or so clones. Sequencing was done on a sample of blood buffy coat. These receptors were taken from a woman between 18 and 70 years old with a cervical HPV16 infection that either progressed to CIN3+ or cleared (not recorded which).

In the case of this clone: Sequencing ends 3 residues short of the CDR3 end; the germline J gene provides the rest. V and J are TRBV18 and TRBJ2-3, with D possibly matching TRBD2 (5 bases). Germline V gene sequence: CDR1 KGHSH, CDR2 LQKENI. The CDR3 spans 14 residues. The CDR3: CASSIGVGGETQYF. The CDR3 bases that were read are TGTGCCAGCTCAATCGGGGTGGGCGGAGAGACG. Full variable domain (missing parts from reference TRBV18 and TRBJ2-3): NAGVMQNPRHLVRRRGQEARLRCSPMKGHSHVYWYRQLPEEGLKFMVYLQKENIIDESGMPKERFSAEFPKEGPSILRIQQVVRGDSAAYFCASSIGVGGETQYFGPGTRLTVL.

In the case of this clone: The read is 3 residues too short to cover the CDR3 end, so that end is filled in from the germline J gene. The V and J genes are TRBV27 and TRBJ2-7; 8 bases match TRBD1. After removal of 3 bases from V and 5 bases from J, the junction contained 6 bases not matched to a gene. Germline CDR1 is MNHEY and CDR2 is SMNVEV (reference sequence). The CDR3 length is 14 residues. The CDR3 is CASSLARGRHEQYF. Partial CDR3 DNA: TGTGCCAGCAGTTTGGCCAGGGGGCGTCACGAG.

Concerning this clone itself: The read stops 3 residues short of the end of the CDR3; the missing end is completed from the germline J gene. This rearrangement joins TRBV7-9 to TRBJ1-2, with D hard to call. Germline lookup yields CDR1 SEHNR and CDR2 FQNEAQ (reference sequence). This CDR3 spans 14 amino acids. The CDR3 loop reads CASSLDSSQYDYTF. Incomplete CDR3 DNA: TGTGCCAGCAGCTTAGACAGTTCGCAGTACGAC. Together with reference TRBV7-9 and TRBJ1-2, the CDR3 gives the full variable domain: DTGVSQNPRHKITKRGQNVTFRCDPISEHNRLYWYRQTLGQGPEFLTYFQNEAQLEKSRLLSDRFSAERPKGSFSTLEIQRTEQGDSAMYLCASSLDSSQYDYTFGSGTRLTVV.

Notes on this clone: Read data end 3 residues before the CDR3 end; the end is taken from the germline J gene. The chain is built from TRBV2 and TRBJ2-3; 13 positions match TRBD2. Germline-derived CDR1 and CDR2 are SNHLY and FYNNEI. This CDR3 comprises 15 residues. The CDR3 reads CASRGTPTSGGAQYF. Partial CDR3 DNA: TGTGCCAGCAGGGGAACGCCAACTAGCGGGGGGGCG. The full variable domain, its missing parts supplied by reference TRBV2 and TRBJ2-3, is EPEVTQTPSHQVTQMGQEVILRCVPISNHLYFYWYRQILGQKVEFLVSFYNNEISEKSEIFDDQFSVERPDGSNFTLKIRSTKLEDSAMYFCASRGTPTSGGAQYFGPGTRLTVL.

As for this clone: The CDR3 end lies 3 residues beyond the end of the read and is filled in from the germline J gene. V gene TRBV7-2 combines with J gene TRBJ2-6; 8 nucleotides agree with TRBD1. The CDR3 loop spans 15 amino acids. After removal of 5 bases from V and 2 bases from J, the junction contained 2 bases not matched to a gene. CDR1 is SGHTA and CDR2 is FQGNSA in the germline V gene. The CDR3 spells CASSRQGTGANVLTF. The CDR3 bases that were read are TGTGCCAGCAGCCGACAGGGGACTGGGGCCAACGTC.

Regarding this clone: The read halts 3 residues ahead of the CDR3 end, with the missing end drawn from the germline J gene. The chain links TRBV7-9 to TRBJ2-2, with TRBD1 as a possible D gene (6 bases). The CDR3 covers 15 residues. Germline V gene sequence: CDR1 SEHNR, CDR2 FQNEAQ (reference sequence). The CDR3 DNA, read in part, is TGTGCCAGCAGTTCCTCGGACAGAGGAAATGAAAAG. As protein: CASSSSDRGNEK. The whole CDR3 reads CASSSSDRGNEKLFF. The full variable domain, completed using reference TRBV7-9 and TRBJ2-2, is DTGVSQNPRHKITKRGQNVTFRCDPISEHNRLYWYRQTLGQGPEFLTYFQNEAQLEKSRLLSDRFSAERPKGSFSTLEIQRTEQGDSAMYLCASSSSDRGNEKLFFGEGSRLTVL.

Remarks on this clone: The DNA ends 3 residues before the CDR3 does, and the rest of the CDR3 is filled in from the germline J gene. This chain joins TRBV19 and TRBJ2-1, with 7 bases identical to TRBD2. V trimming: 5 bases; J trimming: 9 bases; junction bases outside the gene matches: 16. The CDR3 is 16 residues long. Germline assignment: CDR1 LNHDA and CDR2 SQIVND (reference sequence). The CDR3 sequence is CASSGAGGTRSGEQFF. CDR3 DNA (partial): TGTGCCAGTAGTGGGGCCGGGGGGACTCGCTCAGGTGAG.

In the case of this clone: The DNA ends 3 residues before the CDR3 does, and the rest of the CDR3 is filled in from the germline J gene. The rearrangement uses TRBV6-2 or TRBV6-3 and TRBJ1-5; tentatively, D is TRBD1 (5 bases). CDR1 is MNHEY and CDR2 is SVGEGT in the germline V gene. V was trimmed by 6 bases and J by 4 bases, leaving 10 bases between them. This CDR3 contains 13 residues. Partial CDR3 DNA: TGTGCCAGCAGCCACGACAGAAATCAGCCC. This translates into CASSHDRNQP. The CDR3 in full is CASSHDRNQPQHF.